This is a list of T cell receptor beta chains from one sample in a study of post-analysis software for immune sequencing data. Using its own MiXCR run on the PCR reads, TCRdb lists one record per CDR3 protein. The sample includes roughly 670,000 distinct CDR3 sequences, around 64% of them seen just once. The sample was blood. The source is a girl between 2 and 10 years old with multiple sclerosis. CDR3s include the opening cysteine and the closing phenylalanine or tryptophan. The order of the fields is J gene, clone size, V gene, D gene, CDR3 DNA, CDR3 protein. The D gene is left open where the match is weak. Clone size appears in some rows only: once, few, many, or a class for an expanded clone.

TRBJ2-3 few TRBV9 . TGTGCCAGCAGCGTAGAAAGTGCGGCCCCAGATACGCAGTATTTT CASSVESAAPDTQYF
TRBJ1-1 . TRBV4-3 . TGCGCCAGCAGCCAAGGCCCCGAACGGGCCACTGAAGCTTTCTTT CASSQGPERATEAFF
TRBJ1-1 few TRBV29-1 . TGCAGCGTTGAACGGGACGAATGGGGGAACACTGAAGCTTTCTTT CSVERDEWGNTEAFF
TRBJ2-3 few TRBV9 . TGTGCCAGCAGCGTACGAGCGATCGGCACAGATACGCAGTATTTT CASSVRAIGTDTQYF
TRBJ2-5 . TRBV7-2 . TGTGCCAGCAGCTTACGCCCGGGGGCGCCCCAAGAGACCCAGTACTTC CASSLRPGAPQETQYF
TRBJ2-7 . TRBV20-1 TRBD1 TGCAGTTCAGGGGGCGTCTGGGACGAGCAGTACTTC CSSGGVWDEQYF
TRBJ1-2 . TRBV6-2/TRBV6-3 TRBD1 TGTGCCAGCAGTCCCGGACAGGAAAGATATGGCTACACCTTC CASSPGQERYGYTF
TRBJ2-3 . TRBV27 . TGTGCCAGCTCTACGGGTGTGGGCGGAAGCACAGATACGCAGTATTTT CASSTGVGGSTDTQYF
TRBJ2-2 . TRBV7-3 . TGTGCCAGCAGCCGCCCCGGTACCGGGGAGCTGTTTTTT CASSRPGTGELFF
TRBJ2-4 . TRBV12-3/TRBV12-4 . TGTGCCAGCAGCAACCAGGGGACTCGGCTAGCCAAAAACATTCAGTACTTC CASSNQGTRLAKNIQYF
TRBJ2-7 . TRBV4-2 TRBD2 TGTGCCAGCAGCCAAGGACTAGCGGGAGGCAGCTCCTACGAGCAGTACTTC CASSQGLAGGSSYEQYF
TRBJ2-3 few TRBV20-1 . TGCAGTGCTAGAGATCTGAGGGAAGCAGATACGCAGTATTTT CSARDLREADTQYF
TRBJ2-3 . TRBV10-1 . TGCGCCAGCAGTGAGGACAGGTCTAGCACAGATACGCAGTATTTT CASSEDRSSTDTQYF
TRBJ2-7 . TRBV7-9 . TGTGCCAGCAGCTCCGCAGGGTCAGACGAGCAGTACTTC CASSSAGSDEQYF
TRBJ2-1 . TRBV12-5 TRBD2 TGTGCTAGTGGGTCTAGCGGATGGGGGGGGGACAATGAGCAGTTCTTC CASGSSGWGGDNEQFF
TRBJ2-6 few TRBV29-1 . TGCAGCGCCCGAGAGGGGTGGGGCTCTGGGGCCAACGTCCTGACTTTC CSAREGWGSGANVLTF
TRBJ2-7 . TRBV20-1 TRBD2 TGCAGTGTCTCCCGGCTAGCGGGAGGAGGCGAGCAGTACTTC CSVSRLAGGGEQYF
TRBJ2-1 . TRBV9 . TGTGCCAGCAGCGTGAGCGGCCACGCCTACAATGAGCAGTTCTTC CASSVSGHAYNEQFF
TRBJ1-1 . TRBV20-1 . TGCAGTGCTAGACCCCCACAACGAGGGCGGACTGAAGCTTTCTTT CSARPPQRGRTEAFF
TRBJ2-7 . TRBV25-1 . TGTGCCGGCAGTGAATGGGGCGGCGGGAATTACGAGCAGTACTTC CAGSEWGGGNYEQYF
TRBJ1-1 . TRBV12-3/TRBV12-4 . TGTGCCAGCAAGGCGAGAAGGGGGGTTAGCACTGAAGCTTTCTTT CASKARRGVSTEAFF
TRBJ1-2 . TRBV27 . TGTGCCAGCAGTTTTCTGGACGGGGGCTACACCTTC CASSFLDGGYTF
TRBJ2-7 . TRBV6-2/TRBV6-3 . TGTGCCAGCAGTTACTCGGTAGTAGGGGCGGATGGAACCTACGAGCAGTACTTC CASSYSVVGADGTYEQYF
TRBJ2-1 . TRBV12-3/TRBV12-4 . TGTGCCAGCAGAGCTGGTGAATGGGAGTTCTTC CASRAGEWEFF
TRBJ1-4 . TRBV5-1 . TGCGCCAGCAGCTTCGACGGAAGTAATGAAAAACTGTTTTTT CASSFDGSNEKLFF
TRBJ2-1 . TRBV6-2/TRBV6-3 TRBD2 TGTGCCAGCTCATCTCGTCAGAAACCATCACTAGCGCCCAATGAGCAGTTCTTC CASSSRQKPSLAPNEQFF
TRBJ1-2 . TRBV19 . TGCGCCAGTAAAAAGGGGTACTATGGCTACACCTTC CASKKGYYGYTF
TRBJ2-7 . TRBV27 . TGTGCCAGCATAGGTGGCCCCTACGAGCAGTACTTC CASIGGPYEQYF
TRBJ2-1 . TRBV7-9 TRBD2 TGTGCCAGCAGCTCCCGCCTAGCGGGAACGGCCGCTGAGCAGTTCTTC CASSSRLAGTAAEQFF
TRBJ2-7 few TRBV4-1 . TGCGCCAGCAGCCAATACGTAGCCTACGAGCAGTACTTC CASSQYVAYEQYF
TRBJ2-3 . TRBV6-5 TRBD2 TGTGCCAGCAGAGGCGGTAGCGGGACGGGAGATACGCAGTATTTT CASRGGSGTGDTQYF
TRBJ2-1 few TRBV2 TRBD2 TGTGCCAGCTGTAGAGCGGGGGGCTACAATGAGCAGTTCTTC CASCRAGGYNEQFF
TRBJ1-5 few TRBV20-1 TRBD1 TGCAGTGCCACGACAGGGGATCCCCATCAGCCCCAGCATTTT CSATTGDPHQPQHF
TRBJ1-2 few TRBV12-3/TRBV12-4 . TGTGCCAGCAGTCCGAGGACAGCCTTTGGCTACACCTTC CASSPRTAFGYTF
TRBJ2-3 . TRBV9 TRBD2 TGTGCCAGCAGCGATGCTAGCGGCGTCACAGATACGCAGTATTTT CASSDASGVTDTQYF
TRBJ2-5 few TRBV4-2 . TGTGCCAGCAGCCAAGTGGGCCTGGGTTTCTGGGAGACCCAGTACTTC CASSQVGLGFWETQYF
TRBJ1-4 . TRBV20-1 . TGCAGTGCTAGAGATTGGGGGGGGAATGAAAAACTGTTTTTT CSARDWGGNEKLFF
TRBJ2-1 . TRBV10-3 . TGTGCCATCCAAGGAGACGGTCAGGATGAGCAGTTCTTC CAIQGDGQDEQFF
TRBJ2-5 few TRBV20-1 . TGCAGTGCTAGGGGCCTCGGGGAAGAGACCCAGTACTTC CSARGLGEETQYF
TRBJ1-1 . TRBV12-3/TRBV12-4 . TGTGCCAGCAGTTTAGCGCGAGGGGGGAACACTGAAGCTTTCTTT CASSLARGGNTEAFF
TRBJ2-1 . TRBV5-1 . TGCGCCAGCAGCTTGGTTAGGAGCTCCTACAATGAGCAGTTCTTC CASSLVRSSYNEQFF
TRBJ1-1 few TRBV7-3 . TGTGCCAGCAGCTTTCAGGGAGGGTCAGCTTTCTTT CASSFQGGSAFF
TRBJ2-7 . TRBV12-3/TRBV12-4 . TGTGCCAGCGGCCCTAGGACAGCAACCTACGAGCAGTACTTC CASGPRTATYEQYF
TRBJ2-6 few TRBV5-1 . TGCGCCAGCAGCTCGGACAATACTAACTCTGGGGCCAACGTCCTGACTTTC CASSSDNTNSGANVLTF
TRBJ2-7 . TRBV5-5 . TGTGCCAGCAGCCCTACCCTAGGCGGAGGTCCGTACTACGAGCAGTACTTC CASSPTLGGGPYYEQYF